Listed here are 27 T cell receptor beta chains from one sample, sequenced in a study of response to subunit inactivated influenza vaccine. MiXCR was run by TCRdb on the RT-PCR reads, yielding one entry per CDR3 protein. Altogether 650,000 to 800,000 distinct CDR3 sequences are present, 14% being singletons, with the ten largest covering less than 9%. Here the sequenced sample was PBMCs from blood, taken roughly 2 weeks before vaccination. The receptors originated from a man aged 50-59 years who received an inactivated influenza vaccine.

On this clonotype: Relative to the germline gene, one junction end is altered; a read error may explain this. The chain has TRBV7-7 and TRBJ2-1; 7 positions agree with TRBD1. CDR3 size: 15 residues. CDR1 SSHAT and CDR2 FNYEAQ come from the germline V gene (reference sequence). The CDR3 sequence is CASSLVSGGYSEQFF. DNA for the CDR3: TGTGCTAGCAGCTTAGTTTCAGGGGGTTACAGTGAGCAGTTCTTC.

V and J are TRBV4-3 and TRBJ2-3, with D possibly matching TRBD1 (6 bases). From germline, CDR1 is LGHNA and CDR2 YSLEER. The length of the CDR3 is 13 residues. With 3 bases removed from V and 6 bases from J, the gap between germline ends came to 10 bases. The CDR3 loop is CASSQIRGDTQYF. In nucleotides, the CDR3 is TGCGCCAGCAGCCAGATCAGGGGCGATACGCAGTATTTT.

This clonotype was detected only a few times. The CDR3 DNA is TGTGCCAGCAGTTTAGAGGCTAGCGGGAGATTGACTAGCACAGATACGCAGTATTTT. Translated: CASSLEASGRLTSTDTQYF. The gene calls are TRBV27 and TRBJ2-3, with 10 bases matching TRBD2. This CDR3 comprises 19 residues. CDR1 is MNHEY and CDR2 is SMNVEV in the germline V gene (reference sequence). J lost 0 bases, V lost 2 bases, and 11 bases had no gene match.

This clonotype was seen many times. The chain uses TRBV4-3 and TRBJ2-3; the D gene is possibly TRBD2 (6 bases). Germline V lookup: CDR1 LGHNA, CDR2 YSLEER. The CDR3 covers 16 residues. V lost 0 bases, J lost 2 bases, and 12 bases lay in between. CDR3 loop: CASSQESTGATDTQYF. The CDR3 region has the DNA TGCGCCAGCAGCCAAGAGTCAACGGGAGCCACAGATACGCAGTATTTT.

The sample holds a few counts of this clonotype. One end of the junction varies from germline; a read error may be responsible. The chain uses TRBV20-1 and TRBJ1-4, with TRBD1 matching over 8 bases. The CDR3 runs to 12 residues. CDR1 and CDR2 (germline): DFQATT, SNEGSKA (reference sequence). DNA for the CDR3: TGCAGTGCTAGGGACAGGGCCGGGGTTGAAGTTTTT. This sequence encodes CSARDRAGVEVF.

This rearrangement joins TRBV6-2 or TRBV6-3 to TRBJ1-5, with D tentatively TRBD1 (6 bases). With 6 bases removed from V and 3 bases from J, the gap between germline ends came to 15 bases. CDR3 length: 15 residues. Per germline, CDR1 MNHEY and CDR2 SVGEGT. The CDR3 nucleotides are TGTGCCAGCAGACCCACAGGGACCCTCAATCAGCCCCAGCATTTT. Its protein product is CASRPTGTLNQPQHF.

The V call is TRBV7-3, the J call TRBJ2-5; TRBD2 aligns across 9 bases. CDR3 length equals 14 residues. V trimming: 5 bases; J trimming: 7 bases; junction bases outside the gene matches: 8. Germline assignment: CDR1 SGHTA and CDR2 FQGTGA. CDR3 coding DNA: TGTGCCAGCAGCGACCCGGCGGGAGGGGGGACCCAGTACTTC. This encodes CASSDPAGGGTQYF.

This clonotype was recorded a few times. The V gene is TRBV11-2, the J gene TRBJ2-1; possible D gene TRBD2, 6 bases. Germline V gene sequence: CDR1 SGHAT, CDR2 FQNNGV. V gave up 4 bases and J gave up 0 bases, with 19 bases separating them. CDR3 size: 18 residues. The CDR3 DNA reads TGTGCCAGCAGCTCGCAACCGGGACTCTGGAGCTCCTACAATGAGCAGTTCTTC. Its protein product is CASSSQPGLWSSYNEQFF.

The chain uses TRBV2 and TRBJ2-5; D remains ambiguous. Germline V gene sequence: CDR1 SNHLY, CDR2 FYNNEI. This CDR3 is 14 amino acids long. Trimming pared 3 bases from V and 3 bases from J, leaving 11 bases between. The CDR3 DNA reads TGTGCCAGCAGTGACGAATCTGGGGAAGAGACCCAGTACTTC. It codes for CASSDESGEETQYF.

This rearrangement joins TRBV6-1 to TRBJ1-3; D is perhaps TRBD1 (5 bases). Germline-derived CDR1 and CDR2 are MNHNS and SASEGT. Between the trimmed V and J ends, which lost 7 bases and 0 bases, there was a span of 10 bases. CDR3 length: 14 amino acids. The CDR3 DNA follows: TGTGCCAGCAAGGGGCGATACTCTGGAAACACCATATATTTT. Encoded protein: CASKGRYSGNTIYF.

The V call is TRBV7-9, the J call TRBJ2-1, with D tentatively TRBD2 (5 bases). CDR1 and CDR2 (germline): SEHNR, FQNEAQ (reference sequence). This CDR3 is built from 14 residues. V was clipped by 4 bases and J by 6 bases, with 13 bases between them. CDR3 residues: CASSSMILANEQFF. For the CDR3, the DNA is TGTGCCAGCAGCTCAATGATCCTAGCCAATGAGCAGTTCTTC.

The chain links TRBV20-1 to TRBJ2-7; 7 positions match TRBD1. CDR1 and CDR2 from the germline V gene are DFQATT and SNEGSKA (reference sequence). J was trimmed by 0 bases and V by 3 bases; bases with no gene match: 2. CDR3 length: 13 amino acids. For the CDR3, the DNA is TGCAGTGCTAGGGGACAGCCCTCCTACGAGCAGTACTTC. This translates into CSARGQPSYEQYF.

The chain carries TRBV27 and TRBJ2-3; a possible D gene is TRBD1 (7 bases). Germline assignment: CDR1 MNHEY and CDR2 SMNVEV (reference sequence). V was shortened by 3 bases and J by 4 bases, with 17 bases between the two germline ends. This CDR3 has 16 residues. As DNA, the CDR3 is TGTGCCAGCAGTTTGGGGACAGTGAGGGAGGCAGATACGCAGTATTTT. It encodes CASSLGTVREADTQYF.

The chain employs TRBV3-1 and TRBJ2-1; D tentatively fits TRBD1 or TRBD2 (5 bases each). The CDR3 contains 15 residues. CDR1 LGHDT and CDR2 YNNKEL come from the germline V gene (reference sequence). V was trimmed by 1 base and J by 7 bases, leaving 14 bases between them. CDR3 nucleotides: TGTGCCAGCAGCCAAGTCGCAGGGCGAGGGAATGAGCAGTTCTTC. Protein: CASSQVAGRGNEQFF.

The J gene is TRBJ2-3, the V gene TRBV7-2; perhaps TRBD2 as D (5 bases). V dropped 2 bases and J dropped 4 bases, with 7 bases sitting between them. Per germline, CDR1 SGHTA and CDR2 FQGNSA. This CDR3 has 13 amino acids. This CDR3 is CASSLTRADTQYF. The CDR3 DNA reads TGTGCCAGCAGCTTAACTAGGGCAGATACGCAGTATTTT. The entire variable domain, with the rest obtained from reference TRBV7-2 and TRBJ2-3, is as follows: GAGVSQSPSNKVTEKGKDVELRCDPISGHTALYWYRQSLGQGLEFLIYFQGNSAPDKSGLPSDRFSAERTGGSVSTLTIQRTQQEDSAVYLCASSLTRADTQYFGPGTRLTVL.

This chain connects TRBV20-1 to TRBJ2-1, with 7 bases fitting TRBD2. V lost 1 base to trimming and J lost 2 bases; unmatched junction nucleotides: 8. From germline, CDR1 is DFQATT and CDR2 SNEGSKA (reference sequence). The CDR3 extends over 16 amino acids. The CDR3 sequence: CSARGPFGRPYNEQFF. CDR3 bases: TGCAGTGCTAGAGGCCCTTTCGGGAGGCCCTACAATGAGCAGTTCTTC.

The genes are TRBV12-3 or TRBV12-4 and TRBJ1-1; D remains ambiguous. The germline V and J ends were trimmed by 3 bases and 6 bases, with 14 bases remaining between them. The CDR3 is 14 amino acids. CDR3 region: CASSLWEGSPEAFF. For the CDR3, the DNA is TGTGCCAGCAGTTTGTGGGAAGGGTCCCCTGAAGCTTTCTTT.

The sample holds a few counts of this clonotype. In nucleotides, the CDR3 is TGTGCCAGCAGTGTCCCGTGGTACAGGGACAATTCACCCCTCCACTTT. Encoded protein: CASSVPWYRDNSPLHF. This sequence joins TRBV2 and TRBJ1-6, with a tentative D call TRBD1 (6 bases). The germline gives CDR1 SNHLY, CDR2 FYNNEI. V dropped 4 bases and J dropped 7 bases, with 17 bases sitting between them. This CDR3 has 16 amino acids.

The genes are TRBV18 and TRBJ1-1; D uncertain. The germline gives CDR1 KGHSH, CDR2 LQKENI. The CDR3 spans 13 residues. With 6 bases removed from V and 4 bases from J, the gap between germline ends came to 12 bases. Here the CDR3 reads CASSAGERTEAFF. The CDR3 DNA is TGTGCCAGCTCGGCTGGGGAGCGCACTGAAGCTTTCTTT.

The chain is built from TRBV9 and TRBJ2-1; 9 bases are shared with TRBD2. V shed 0 bases and J 9 bases; nucleotides not matched to a gene: 10. CDR3 length: 16 amino acids. Germline V lookup: CDR1 SGDLS, CDR2 YYNGEE. The CDR3 region has the DNA TGTGCCAGCAGCGTAGGGGATAGCGGGAGTTCGGGTGAGCAGTTCTTC. Protein: CASSVGDSGSSGEQFF.

The V call is TRBV12-3 or TRBV12-4, the J call TRBJ2-5; TRBD2 matches at 8 bases. The ends lost 6 bases at V and 5 bases at J; junction bases unmatched: 11. This CDR3 is 15 amino acids long. Here the CDR3 DNA reads TGTGCCAGCAGAGAAACTAGCGGCCCTTGGGAGACCCAGTACTTC. Translating gives CASRETSGPWETQYF.

In DNA form, the CDR3 reads TGTGCCAGCAGCTTTACGGGGGGGGGGAACAATGAGCAGTTCTTC. It specifies CASSFTGGGNNEQFF. The chain joins TRBV7-9 to TRBJ2-1, with 8 nucleotides matching TRBD2. V was clipped by 3 bases and J by 5 bases; unmatched bases: 6. The CDR3 spans 15 residues. Per the germline V gene, CDR1 is SEHNR and CDR2 is FQNEAQ (reference sequence).

The chain couples TRBV11-2 to TRBJ2-1; TRBD2 aligns across 7 bases. CDR3 length: 18 residues. V dropped 6 bases and J dropped 1; count of bases not matched to a gene: 15. Germline-derived CDR1 and CDR2 are SGHAT and FQNNGV. CDR3 amino acids: CASRTWGGRAWSYNEQFF. CDR3 bases: TGTGCCAGCAGGACTTGGGGGGGAAGGGCGTGGTCCTACAATGAGCAGTTCTTC.

The V call is TRBV6-1, the J call TRBJ2-4; D is possibly TRBD2 (6 bases). The CDR3 consists of 15 residues. Germline V lookup: CDR1 MNHNS, CDR2 SASEGT. V gave up 2 bases and J gave up 9 bases, with 17 bases separating them. CDR3 protein: CASSEMEGTRSIQYF. CDR3 nucleotide sequence: TGTGCCAGCAGTGAAATGGAGGGTACAAGAAGCATTCAGTACTTC.

The CDR3 bases are TGTGCCAGCAGCTTAAGCTACAGGCGCCTGACAAGATACAATGAGCAGTTCTTC. This encodes CASSLSYRRLTRYNEQFF. The rearrangement links TRBV11-1 to TRBJ2-1; D is perhaps TRBD1 (5 bases). CDR1 is SGHAT and CDR2 is FQDESV in the germline V gene (reference sequence). Trimming stripped 2 bases from V and 4 bases from J, with 21 bases between. The CDR3 is 18 residues long. The full variable domain, completed using reference TRBV11-1 and TRBJ2-1, is EAEVAQSPRYKITEKSQAVAFWCDPISGHATLYWYRQILGQGPELLVQFQDESVVDDSQLPKDRFSAERLKGVDSTLKIQPAELGDSAMYLCASSLSYRRLTRYNEQFFGPGTRLTVL.

This clonotype came up a few times. This chain joins TRBV29-1 and TRBJ2-1; 12 bases are shared with TRBD2. The CDR3 is 15 residues long. The V segment lost 7 bases and the J segment 3 bases; nucleotides outside the gene matches: 7. Germline V gene data show CDR1 as SQVTM and CDR2 as ANQGSEA. The CDR3 sequence is CSAETSGSFYNEQFF. CDR3 DNA: TGCAGCGCCGAGACTAGCGGGAGTTTCTACAATGAGCAGTTCTTC.

In its sample, this clonotype was seen a few times. V usage is TRBV27 and J usage is TRBJ1-1; D remains ambiguous. Germline CDR1 is MNHEY and CDR2 is SMNVEV (reference sequence). CDR3 size: 14 residues. Trimming left V 0 bases short and J 7 bases short, with 12 bases between. The CDR3 region has the DNA TGTGCCAGCAGTTTATCGGTGGCTTGGGATGAAGCTTTCTTT. Its protein is CASSLSVAWDEAFF.